Listed below are T cell receptor beta chains from one sample, sequenced in a study of cytomegalovirus exposure and HLA in healthy donors. TCRdb's copy holds only in-frame clones and misses some; the assay was immunoSEQ multiplex PCR. The sample lists a few hundred thousand clones, more than 75% occurring once. Sequencing was carried out using PBMCs. The receptors stem from a woman aged 18-35 years in good health and CMV-seronegative. The CDR3 runs from the conserved cysteine through the conserved F or W. A D gene is named only where the DNA matches it firmly. Only part of the rows carry a size: once, few, many, or a class if the clone is expanded.

size	V	D	J	CDR3	DNA
-	TRBV6-5	-	TRBJ1-2	CEYSTRRGGYTF	TGTGAATATTCGACGAGGCGGGGTGGCTACACCTTC
-	TRBV28	-	TRBJ1-4	CASSLSGRGLFF	TGTGCCAGCAGTTTATCGGGCAGGGGCCTGTTTTTT
-	TRBV28	-	TRBJ1-4	CASSLQVQRGEKLFF	TGTGCCAGCAGTTTACAGGTCCAAAGGGGGGAAAAACTGTTTTTT
-	TRBV28	TRBD2	TRBJ2-7	CASSSLAGIPYEQYF	TGTGCCAGCAGTTCTCTAGCGGGTATTCCCTACGAGCAGTACTTC
once	TRBV5-6	-	TRBJ2-2	CASSSLFGVTFGELFF	-
-	TRBV7-6	TRBD2	TRBJ2-7	CASSLESSGRSSYEQYF	TGTGCCAGCAGCTTAGAATCAAGCGGGAGGAGCTCCTACGAGCAGTACTTC
-	TRBV7-2	-	TRBJ1-2	CASSPPWVTEYGYTF	TGTGCCAGCAGCCCCCCGTGGGTGACAGAGTATGGCTACACCTTC
-	TRBV6-5	-	TRBJ2-3	CASRVASTDTQYF	TGTGCCAGCAGGGTGGCTAGCACAGATACGCAGTATTTT
-	TRBV28	-	TRBJ1-2	CASTSDRYGYTF	TGTGCCAGCACCTCGGACAGATATGGCTACACCTTC
-	TRBV5-1	-	TRBJ1-2	CASRSDSLNYGYTF	TGCGCCAGCAGATCTGACAGTTTAAACTATGGCTACACCTTC
-	TRBV2	TRBD2	TRBJ2-1	CASRGSGNYNEQFF	TGTGCCAGCAGAGGAAGCGGGAACTACAATGAGCAGTTCTTC
-	TRBV27	-	TRBJ1-1	CASSLWGLNTEAFF	TGTGCCAGCAGTTTATGGGGGCTGAACACTGAAGCTTTCTTT
-	TRBV28	TRBD1	TRBJ1-1	CASSPGGQWNTEAFF	TGTGCCAGCAGCCCAGGGGGACAGTGGAACACTGAAGCTTTCTTT
-	TRBV28	-	TRBJ2-2	CASSLSRGLGVSGELFF	TGTGCCAGCAGTTTATCACGGGGGTTGGGTGTCTCCGGGGAGCTGTTTTTT
-	TRBV28	-	TRBJ2-7	CASSLYGESYEQYF	TGTGCCAGCAGTTTATACGGGGAATCCTACGAGCAGTACTTC
-	TRBV12-2	-	TRBJ2-3	CASRFSNGDTDTQYF	TGTGCAAGTCGCTTCAGTAACGGAGACACAGATACGCAGTATTTT
-	TRBV25-1	TRBD2	TRBJ2-1	CATEAGIDEQFF	TGTGCCACCGAAGCGGGAATCGATGAGCAGTTCTTC
-	TRBV5-1	TRBD2	TRBJ2-3	CASSLFSGSTDTQYF	TGCGCCAGCAGCTTGTTTAGCGGGAGCACAGATACGCAGTATTTT
-	TRBV29-1	-	TRBJ1-2	CSVEGTNYGYTF	TGCAGCGTTGAAGGGACAAACTATGGCTACACCTTC
-	TRBV7-9	TRBD1	TRBJ1-5	CASSEGQYNQPQHF	TGTGCCAGCAGCGAGGGACAGTACAATCAGCCCCAGCATTTT